This TCR beta chain came from a study of CD8+ T cells in alopecia areata. Study as a whole: Tofacitinib was taken orally by treated patients, and the dose was 5 to 10 mg twice daily.

Treatment given: oral pan-JAK inhibitor, 5-10 mg twice daily. Trimming stripped 6 bases from V and 0 bases from J, with 6 bases between. This CDR3 has 14 residues. Germline V gene sequence: CDR1 MNHEY, CDR2 SMNVEV (reference sequence). RNA was isolated and reverse transcribed to cDNA, the sequencing template. Repertoires were generated with immunoSEQ multiplex PCR, while TCRdb's copy carries only in-frame clones and drops some. The sample holds approximately 200,000 clones, roughly 64% seen once. The V and J genes are TRBV27 and TRBJ2-6; D is undetermined. Specimen: CD4+ T cells sorted from blood, collected at week 24, from a patient treated with tofacitinib. This clonotype was sampled from a human donor with alopecia areata. The CDR3 loop reads CASRRNSGANVLTF. DNA of the CDR3: TGTGCCAGCAGGCGGAACTCTGGGGCCAACGTCCTGACTTTC.